This T cell receptor beta chain was sequenced in a study of cytomegalovirus exposure and HLA in healthy donors. Use of 60 Vbeta and 13 Jbeta primers characterized the PCR. Sequencing was performed with immunoSEQ multiplex PCR; in TCRdb, only in-frame clones are kept and a portion is missing. The repertoire holds 50,000 to 65,000 clones, with about two thirds as singletons. With 7 bases removed from V and 7 bases from J, the gap between germline ends came to 17 bases. This CDR3 is 15 amino acids long. The germline V gene encodes CDR1 SNHLY and CDR2 FYNNEI. Sequenced material: PBMCs. This TCR was sampled from a woman in her fifties or sixties in good health and CMV-seropositive. This rearrangement joins TRBV2 to TRBJ1-6; D ambiguous. This CDR3 reads CASIRSGEGNSPLHF. For the CDR3, the DNA is TGTGCCAGCATTCGAAGCGGGGAGGGCAATTCACCCCTCCACTTT. The variable domain in full, with the rest retrieved from reference TRBV2 and TRBJ1-6, is EPEVTQTPSHQVTQMGQEVILRCVPISNHLYFYWYRQILGQKVEFLVSFYNNEISEKSEIFDDQFSVERPDGSNFTLKIRSTKLEDSAMYFCASIRSGEGNSPLHFGNGTRLTVT.